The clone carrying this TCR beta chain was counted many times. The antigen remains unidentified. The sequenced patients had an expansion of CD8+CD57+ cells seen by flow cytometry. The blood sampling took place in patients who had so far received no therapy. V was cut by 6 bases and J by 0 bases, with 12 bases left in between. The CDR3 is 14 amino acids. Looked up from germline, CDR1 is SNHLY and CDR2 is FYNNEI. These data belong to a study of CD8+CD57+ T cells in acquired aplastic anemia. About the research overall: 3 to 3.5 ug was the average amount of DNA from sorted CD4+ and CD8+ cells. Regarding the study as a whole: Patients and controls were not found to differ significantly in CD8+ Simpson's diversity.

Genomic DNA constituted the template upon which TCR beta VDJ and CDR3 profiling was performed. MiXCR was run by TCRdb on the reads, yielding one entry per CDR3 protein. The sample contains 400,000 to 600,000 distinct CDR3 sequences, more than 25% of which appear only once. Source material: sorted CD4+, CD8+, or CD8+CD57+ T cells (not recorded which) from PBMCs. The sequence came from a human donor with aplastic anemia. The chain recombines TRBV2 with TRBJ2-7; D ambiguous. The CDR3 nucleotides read TGTGCCAGCAGGTCGGAAAGGCCCTCCTACGAGCAGTACTTC. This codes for CASRSERPSYEQYF.